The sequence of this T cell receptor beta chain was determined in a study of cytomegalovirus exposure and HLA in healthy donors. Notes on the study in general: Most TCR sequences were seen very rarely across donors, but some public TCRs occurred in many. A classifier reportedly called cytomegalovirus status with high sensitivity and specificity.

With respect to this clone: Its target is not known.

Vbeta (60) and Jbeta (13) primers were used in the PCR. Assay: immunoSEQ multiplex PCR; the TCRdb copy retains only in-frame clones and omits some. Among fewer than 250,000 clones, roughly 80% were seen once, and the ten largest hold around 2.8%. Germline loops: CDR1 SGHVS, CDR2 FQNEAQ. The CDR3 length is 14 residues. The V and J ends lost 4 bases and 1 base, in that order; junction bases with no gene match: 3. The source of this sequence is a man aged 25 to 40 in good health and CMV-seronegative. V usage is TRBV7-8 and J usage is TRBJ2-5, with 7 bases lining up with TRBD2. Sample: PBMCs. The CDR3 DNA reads TGTGCCAGCAGCTCGGGGGGATTCCAAGAGACCCAGTACTTC. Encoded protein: CASSSGGFQETQYF.